The entry that follows covers one T cell receptor (beta chain) sequence. As yet, its antigen is unknown. Germline CDR1 and CDR2: MGHRA and YSYEKL. Trimming cost V 1 base and J 4 bases, with 11 bases left between them. The CDR3 length is 15 residues. This specimen comes from a study of response to subunit inactivated influenza vaccine. General observations from the study: The authors proposed limited new T cell recruitment per seasonal influenza vaccination.

Each CDR3 protein gets one entry after TCRdb re-called the RT-PCR reads with MiXCR. The sample yields 560,000 or so distinct CDR3 sequences, approximately 7.1% seen once. The receptor was isolated from a man aged 45 to 70 who received an inactivated influenza vaccine. V is TRBV4-1 and J is TRBJ1-3; D uncertain. Sample: PBMCs from blood, taken roughly 24 months after vaccination. CDR3 loop: CASSQVANSGNTIYF. CDR3 DNA sequence: TGCGCCAGCAGCCAAGTCGCCAACTCGGGAAACACCATATATTTT.